These T cell receptor beta chains were read from a single sample in a study of Graves' ophthalmopathy and Graves' hyperthyroidism. MiXCR, applied by TCRdb to the multiplex PCR reads, yields one record per CDR3 protein. The table lists some 360,000 distinct CDR3 sequences, about a sixth of them singletons. Sample: peripheral blood. Every receptor here comes from an adult woman with stable Graves' hyperthyroidism. CDR3s include the opening cysteine and the closing phenylalanine or tryptophan. Fields, in order: V gene, J gene, clone size, CDR3 length, D gene, CDR3 DNA, CDR3 protein. D genes are given only for firm matches. The size of a clone is reported for some rows only, either as once, few or many, or as a class for expanded clones.

>TRBV7-9|TRBJ1-2|-|15|-
TGTGCCAGCAGCTTAATGGGAGGACCTAACTATGGCTACACCTTC
CASSLMGGPNYGYTF
>TRBV6-5|TRBJ2-7|many|14|TRBD1
TGTGCCAGCAGTTACCCGGGACAGTTTAACGAGCAGTACTTC
CASSYPGQFNEQYF
>TRBV18|TRBJ1-6|-|15|TRBD1
TGTGCCAGCTCGCCTACCGGGACAGGGGATTCACCCCTCCACTTT
CASSPTGTGDSPLHF
>TRBV12-3/TRBV12-4|TRBJ1-1|many|15|-
TGTGCCAGCAGTTTACGGTCCCGCATGAACACTGAAGCTTTCTTT
CASSLRSRMNTEAFF
>TRBV7-9|TRBJ1-5|many|15|-
TGTGCCAGCAGCTCCGCGGGTCCAAGCGGGCAGCCCCAGCATTTT
CASSSAGPSGQPQHF
>TRBV28|TRBJ1-2|many|13|TRBD1
TGTGCCAGCAGCGACAGGGCTGCTTTTGGCTACACCTTC
CASSDRAAFGYTF
>TRBV25-1|TRBJ2-2|many|16|-
TGTGCCAGCATGGAGCGTGGCAGGGGAAACACCGGGGAGCTGCTTTTT
CASMERGRGNTGELLF
>TRBV6-1|TRBJ2-3|many|14|TRBD2
TGTGCCAGCACGCGGGCGGGAGCTTCAGATACGCAGTATTTT
CASTRAGASDTQYF
>TRBV28|TRBJ1-6|many|14|-
TGTGCCAGCACCCTCCTAGGGGGTAATTCACCCCTCCACTTT
CASTLLGGNSPLHF
>TRBV11-2|TRBJ1-2|many|15|-
TGTGCCAGCAGCGCAAGGCAACAGGGTCCTGCGGGCTACACCTTC
CASSARQQGPAGYTF
>TRBV4-1|TRBJ2-7|many|16|TRBD2
TGCGCCAGCAGCCAGGGAGTGTCTAGCGGGATGTACGAGCAGTACTTC
CASSQGVSSGMYEQYF
>TRBV28|TRBJ2-7|-|15|-
TGTGCCAGCAGTTTTCAATCTTCGGGCACCTACGAGCAGTACTTC
CASSFQSSGTYEQYF
>TRBV12-3/TRBV12-4|TRBJ2-7|-|13|TRBD2
TGTGCCAGTACCTGTTTACTAGCGGGCGAGCAGTACTTC
CASTCLLAGEQYF
>TRBV27|TRBJ1-1|many|13|-
TGTGCCAGCAGAAGACAGAAGAACACTGAAGCTTTCTTT
CASRRQKNTEAFF
>TRBV5-1|TRBJ2-5|many|15|TRBD1
TGCGCCAGCAGCCGCAGGGACAGCAACCAAGAGACCCAGTACTTC
CASSRRDSNQETQYF
>TRBV24-1|TRBJ2-2|once|19|TRBD1
TGTGCCACCAGTGATTGGCAGGGACAGGGGGCCGCGAACACCGGGGAGCTGTTTTTT
CATSDWQGQGAANTGELFF
>TRBV6-1|TRBJ2-7|many|17|-
TGTGCCAGCAGTGGTCGAACCCGACACATATTCTTCTACGAGCAGTACTTC
CASSGRTRHIFFYEQYF
>TRBV6-1|TRBJ1-2|-|13|-
TGTGCCAGCAACTCACGGGGGCACTATGGCTACACCTTC
CASNSRGHYGYTF
>TRBV29-1|TRBJ2-7|many|14|-
TGCAGCGCCACGGAGAGGGGATGGGGCTACGAGCAGTACTTC
CSATERGWGYEQYF
>TRBV3-1|TRBJ1-1|-|14|-
TGTGCCAGCAGCCAAGAGGTTGGGGACACTGAAGCTTTCTTT
CASSQEVGDTEAFF